This TCR beta chain was identified during a study of CD8 T cells in ankylosing spondylitis. Notes on the study in general: Prior literature has documented some motif variants in synovial fluid and blood from reactive arthritis. Seemingly characteristic of ankylosing spondylitis blood was a TCR beta motif consisting of under ten highly homologous variants. Matched synovial fluid from ankylosing spondylitis patients was reported to be enriched for disease-linked clones.

A note on this clonotype: Its target is not known.

Each TCR beta library was made by quantitative 5'-RACE that incorporated molecular barcodes. TCRdb re-called the 5' RACE reads with MiXCR, one entry per CDR3 protein. Among about 340,000 distinct CDR3 sequences listed, approximately 14% were seen once. CDR1 and CDR2 from the germline V gene are KGHDR and SFDVKD. The CDR3 totals 13 residues. Unmatched junction bases numbered 1, after V lost 4 bases and J lost 4 bases. The V gene is TRBV24-1, the J gene TRBJ2-5; 8 bases are shared with TRBD1. Sequencing input: blood, either unsorted or a sorted T cell fraction (not recorded which). The TCR was taken from a male donor with ankylosing spondylitis or in good health (not recorded which). The CDR3 loop reads CATSETGVETQYF. The CDR3 nucleotides read TGTGCCACCAGTGAGACAGGGGTAGAGACCCAGTACTTC.